This T cell receptor beta chain was identified in a study of blood T cells in healthy people across ages. Then a second PCR, running about 6 to 12 cycles, was carried out with a sample-barcoded 5' primer and a J-beta primer mix. Each cDNA molecule was tagged by a template-switch adaptor with 12 random nucleotides. Per sample, CDR3-containing paired-end reads numbered at least 2.5 million. TCRdb re-called the 5' RACE reads through MiXCR, storing one row per CDR3 protein. The sample lists roughly 1.4 million distinct CDR3 sequences; approximately 63% were seen once. Each sample provided at least 6 micrograms of extracted total RNA. Broader study findings: One million T cells yielded diversity estimates that were considered underestimates.

The germline V and J ends were trimmed by 6 bases and 2 bases, with 14 bases remaining between them. Germline CDR1 and CDR2: SGHVS and FNYEAQ. The CDR3 has 14 amino acids. This clonotype was recorded a few times. Antigen: not known. The J gene is TRBJ2-7, the V gene TRBV7-6; TRBD1 might be the D (6 bases). Input material: blood. This clonotype was sampled from a man between 18 and 29 years old in good health. CDR3 nucleotides: TGTGCCAGCAGTGGGGCAGGGGCGACCTACGAGCAGTACTTC. Protein: CASSGAGATYEQYF. Looking up the rest from reference TRBV7-6 and TRBJ2-7 gives the full variable domain: GAGVSQSPRYKVTKRGQDVALRCDPISGHVSLYWYRQALGQGPEFLTYFNYEAQQDKSGLPNDRFSAERPEGSISTLTIQRTEQRDSAMYRCASSGAGATYEQYFGPGTRLTVT.